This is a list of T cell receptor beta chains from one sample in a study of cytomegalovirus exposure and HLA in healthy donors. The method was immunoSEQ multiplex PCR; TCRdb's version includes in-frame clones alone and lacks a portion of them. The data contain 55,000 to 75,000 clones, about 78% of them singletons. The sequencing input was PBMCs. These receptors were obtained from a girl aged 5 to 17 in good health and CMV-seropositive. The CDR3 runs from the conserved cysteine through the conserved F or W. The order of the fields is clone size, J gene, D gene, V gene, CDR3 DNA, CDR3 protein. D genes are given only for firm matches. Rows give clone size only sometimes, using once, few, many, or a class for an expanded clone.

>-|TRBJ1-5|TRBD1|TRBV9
TGTGCCAGCAGCGAGACAGGGGCCAATCAGCCCCAGCATTTT
CASSETGANQPQHF
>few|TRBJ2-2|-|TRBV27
TGTGCCAGCAGCTACACTCAGGGGACCGGGGAGCTGTTTTTT
CASSYTQGTGELFF
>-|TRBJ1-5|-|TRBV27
TGTGCCAGCAGCTTGGGGGCCCGCAATCAGCCCCAGCATTTT
CASSLGARNQPQHF
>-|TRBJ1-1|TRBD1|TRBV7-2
TGTGCCAGCAGCTTACAGGGGGTCTACACTGAAGCTTTCTTT
CASSLQGVYTEAFF
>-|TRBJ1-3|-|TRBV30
TGTGCCTGGAGCACAGGCAGCTCTGGAAACACCATATATTTT
CAWSTGSSGNTIYF
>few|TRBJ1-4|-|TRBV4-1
TGCGCCAGCAGCCTCGCCGTGGGCAGCAATGAAAAACTGTTTTTT
CASSLAVGSNEKLFF
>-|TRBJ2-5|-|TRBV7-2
TGTGCCAGCAGCTTAGCAGGTGGGGCAGGGGAGACCCAGTACTTC
CASSLAGGAGETQYF
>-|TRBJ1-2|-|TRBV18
TGTGCCAGCTCACCCATGGGCAGCTATGGCTACACCTTC
CASSPMGSYGYTF
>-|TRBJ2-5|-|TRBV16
TGTGCCAGCAGCCAATCGCGGGCGGGGGCGACGCTAGGAGAGACCCAGTACTTC
CASSQSRAGATLGETQYF
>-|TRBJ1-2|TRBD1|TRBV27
TGTGCCAGCAGTCCCGTCGACAGGGGCTATGGCTACACCTTC
CASSPVDRGYGYTF
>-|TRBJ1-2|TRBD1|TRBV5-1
TGCGCCAGCAGCTATGGGACAGGGTGGGACTATGGCTACACCTTC
CASSYGTGWDYGYTF
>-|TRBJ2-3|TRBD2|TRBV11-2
TGTGCCAGCAGCTTAGATGGACGGGGGGTCGGCACAGATACGCAGTATTTT
CASSLDGRGVGTDTQYF
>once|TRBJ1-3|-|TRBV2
TGTGCCAGCAGTGGGACTAGACAACCGGGCACCATATATTTT
CASSGTRQPGTIYF
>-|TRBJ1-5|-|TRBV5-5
TGTGCCAGCAGCTTCAGGGGAGATCAGCCCCAGCATTTT
CASSFRGDQPQHF
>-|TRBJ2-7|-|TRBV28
TGTGCCACCGACCAGGGGTTATACGAGCAGTACTTC
CATDQGLYEQYF
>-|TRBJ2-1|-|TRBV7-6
TGTGCCAGCAGCGCGTACAGAGCTCCCTACAATGAGCAGTTCTTC
CASSAYRAPYNEQFF
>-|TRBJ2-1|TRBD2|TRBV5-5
TGTGCCAGCAGCCGCGGACTAGCGGGAGTAGTCTCCTACAATGAGCAGTTCTTC
CASSRGLAGVVSYNEQFF
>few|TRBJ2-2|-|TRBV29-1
TGCAGCGCCGCTCGGGGAGCCGGGGAGCTGTTTTTT
CSAARGAGELFF
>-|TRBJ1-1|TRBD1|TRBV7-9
TGTGCCAGCACCTCGACCGGGACAGCGAACACTGAAGCTTTCTTT
CASTSTGTANTEAFF
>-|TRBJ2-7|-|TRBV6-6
TGTGCCAGCAGTTACTCCCGGCCTGGGAGCTCCTACGAGCAGTACTTC
CASSYSRPGSSYEQYF
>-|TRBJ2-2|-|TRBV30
TGTGCCTGGACCCCGGGGGTCCGGAACACCGGGGAGCTGTTTTTT
CAWTPGVRNTGELFF
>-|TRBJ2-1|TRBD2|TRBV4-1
TGCGCCAGCAGCCAAGGACTAGCGGGGGGGTATGAGCAGTTCTTC
CASSQGLAGGYEQFF
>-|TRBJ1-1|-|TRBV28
TGTGCCAGCAGTTTATGGGTGGAGGGGCATGAAGCTTTCTTT
CASSLWVEGHEAFF
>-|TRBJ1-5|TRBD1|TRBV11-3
TGTGCCAGCAGCTTTATTCAGGGGGCTAATCAGCCCCAGCATTTT
CASSFIQGANQPQHF
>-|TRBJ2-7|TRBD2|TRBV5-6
TGTGCCAGCAGCCACGGCCTAGCGGGGGTTGTTTACGAGCAGTACTTC
CASSHGLAGVVYEQYF
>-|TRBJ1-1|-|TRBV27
TGTGCCAGCAGTTTATTATGGGGGGAGACTGAAGCTTTCTTT
CASSLLWGETEAFF